This TCR beta chain was documented in a study of T cell repertoires in cytomegalovirus infection (dated by TCRdb to about 2019). A note on the overall study: Alongside well-studied HLA-B-restricted epitopes, the peptide stimulations were aimed at recently identified HLA-C-restricted CMV epitopes, whose presentation resists viral immunomodulation. Because public TCR beta signatures pointed to carriage of CMV infection together with the matching HLA type, the HLA type of each donor mattered for the analysis. Study-wide conclusions, independent of this receptor: The ex vivo response was dominated by HLA-C-restricted CMV-specific TCR beta clonotypes, and the single most frequent clonotype in two of eight donors was supplied by these HLA-C-restricted clonotypes. In both this cohort and an independent roughly 350-donor cohort, the cumulative frequency of public TCR beta family members distinguished carriers of CMV infection plus the relevant HLA type.

In the paper's terms, the treatment or condition label means: in vitro stimulation with specific CMV peptide epitopes to enrich CMV-specific T cells. The count of this clonotype is one. Its antigen is currently not known. Per-base quality was not reported, and no clone a single base away is much larger than it. A single read constitutes weak evidence. Reads for this sample came from an Illumina HiSeq 1500. TCRdb reworked the public reads: Q25 trimming with fastp, MiXCR clone assembly, productive beta chains retained. Rows are unified per CDR3 protein, each entry keeping the most common DNA and genes. This sample comprises about 480,000 distinct CDR3 sequences, roughly 34% of them detected only once. Clones ranked in the top ten supply roughly a sixth of the sample. The origin of this receptor is a human donor in good health (CMV status not recorded). Some clones in this sample may be carry-over from other donors' samples. The sequenced sample was cultured PBMCs, obtained from culture after CMV antigen stimulation.

In nucleotides, the sequence is TGTGCCAGTAGTACCGAGTCGGGAAACACCATATATTTT. Its translation reads: CASSTESGNTIYF. The rearrangement joined TRBV19 to TRBJ1-3; no confident D gene assignment can be made. Per the germline V gene (reference sequence), LNHDA is the CDR1 and SQIVND is the CDR2. From cysteine to phenylalanine, the CDR3 is 13 amino acids long. This entry keeps only the CDR3 DNA: 39 bases, framed from base 1. Relative to germline, V is 4 bases shorter and J is 4 bases shorter, with 8 bases between their ends.